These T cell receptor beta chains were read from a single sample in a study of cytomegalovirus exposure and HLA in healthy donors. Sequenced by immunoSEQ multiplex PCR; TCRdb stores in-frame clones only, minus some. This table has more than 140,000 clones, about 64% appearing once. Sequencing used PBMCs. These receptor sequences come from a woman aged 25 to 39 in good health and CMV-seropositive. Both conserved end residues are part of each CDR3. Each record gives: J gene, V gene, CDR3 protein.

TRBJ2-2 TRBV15 CATSRDGTMNTGELFF
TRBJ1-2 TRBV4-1 CASSQELWGGGGYTF
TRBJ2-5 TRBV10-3 CAISQGGGWLETQYF
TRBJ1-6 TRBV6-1 CASSEGRVRNSPLHF
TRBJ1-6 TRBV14 CASSQATGYSPLHF
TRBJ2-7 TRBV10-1 CASSEGGYEQYF
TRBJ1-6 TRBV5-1 CASSRETGVNSPLHF
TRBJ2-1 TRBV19 CASTDGTVWGDEQFF
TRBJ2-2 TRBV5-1 CASSAYRGNTGELFF
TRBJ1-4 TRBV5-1 CASSLDGGIEKLFF
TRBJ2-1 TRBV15 CATLGLAGYNEQFF
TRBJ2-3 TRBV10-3 CAISRGLAAGRADTQYF
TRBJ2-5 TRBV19 CASSMMGSASQETQYF
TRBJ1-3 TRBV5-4 CASSLQGASGNTIYF
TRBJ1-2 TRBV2 CASSEFPRRGKGYTF
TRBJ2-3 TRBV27 CASSLADTDTQYF